These T cell receptor beta chains were read from a single sample in a study of T cells after yellow fever vaccination. From the 5' RACE reads, TCRdb called clonotypes with MiXCR, one entry per CDR3 protein. The sample yields about 360,000 distinct CDR3 sequences, 6.2% seen once. Sequencing used PBMCs, obtained 5 days after the yellow fever booster vaccination. These receptor sequences come from a man aged 30-40 years who received the YFV17D yellow fever vaccine. CDR3s include the opening cysteine and the closing phenylalanine or tryptophan. Fields, in order: CDR3 protein, CDR3 DNA, clone size, D gene, J gene, V gene. D genes are given only for firm matches. Where a row states a size, it is once, few, many or the class of an expanded clone; other rows omit it.

cdr3_aa: CASSLGTGTFYEQYF
cdr3_nt: TGCGCCAGCAGCCTCGGGACAGGGACCTTCTACGAGCAGTACTTC
clone_size: NA
d_call: TRBD1
j_call: TRBJ2-7
v_call: TRBV5-1

cdr3_aa: CSADRGAQETQYF
cdr3_nt: TGCAGTGCTGACAGGGGAGCTCAAGAGACCCAGTACTTC
clone_size: few
d_call: TRBD1
j_call: TRBJ2-5
v_call: TRBV20-1

cdr3_aa: CASSGPGADSEAFF
cdr3_nt: TGTGCCAGCTCAGGACCGGGGGCGGATTCTGAAGCTTTCTTT
clone_size: NA
d_call: NA
j_call: TRBJ1-1
v_call: TRBV18

cdr3_aa: CASSRDRVADTQYF
cdr3_nt: TGCGCCAGCAGTCGAGACAGGGTGGCAGATACGCAGTATTTT
clone_size: few
d_call: TRBD1
j_call: TRBJ2-3
v_call: TRBV4-3

cdr3_aa: CSARVSGRLNEQFF
cdr3_nt: TGCAGTGCTAGAGTTAGCGGGAGGTTAAATGAGCAGTTCTTC
clone_size: few
d_call: TRBD2
j_call: TRBJ2-1
v_call: TRBV20-1

cdr3_aa: CASSLLRAGELFF
cdr3_nt: TGTGCCAGCAGTTTATTGAGGGCCGGGGAGCTGTTTTTT
clone_size: many
d_call: NA
j_call: TRBJ2-2
v_call: TRBV12-3/TRBV12-4

cdr3_aa: CASTNSSWGTSLYEQYF
cdr3_nt: TGTGCCAGCACCAATTCTAGTTGGGGGACTAGCCTCTACGAGCAGTACTTC
clone_size: many
d_call: TRBD2
j_call: TRBJ2-7
v_call: TRBV7-9

cdr3_aa: CSVQGQVNTGELFF
cdr3_nt: TGCAGCGTACAAGGACAGGTGAACACCGGGGAGCTGTTTTTT
clone_size: NA
d_call: TRBD1
j_call: TRBJ2-2
v_call: TRBV29-1

cdr3_aa: CASSISGIVTGELFF
cdr3_nt: TGTGCCAGTAGTATTAGCGGGATAGTCACCGGGGAGCTGTTTTTT
clone_size: NA
d_call: TRBD2
j_call: TRBJ2-2
v_call: TRBV19

cdr3_aa: CSVEGTGVDEQYF
cdr3_nt: TGCAGCGTTGAGGGGACAGGGGTCGACGAGCAGTACTTC
clone_size: NA
d_call: TRBD1
j_call: TRBJ2-7
v_call: TRBV29-1

cdr3_aa: CASSLERITLAGDKKTDTQYF
cdr3_nt: TGCGCCAGCAGCTTGGAGCGTATTACGTTAGCGGGAGATAAGAAAACAGATACGCAGTATTTT
clone_size: NA
d_call: TRBD2
j_call: TRBJ2-3
v_call: TRBV5-1

cdr3_aa: CASNPSWGGGSNEQFF
cdr3_nt: TGTGCCAGCAACCCATCCTGGGGGGGAGGCAGCAATGAGCAGTTCTTC
clone_size: many
d_call: TRBD2
j_call: TRBJ2-1
v_call: TRBV9

cdr3_aa: CSAGGRTPGETQYF
cdr3_nt: TGCAGCGCCGGAGGCAGGACACCCGGAGAGACCCAGTACTTC
clone_size: many
d_call: NA
j_call: TRBJ2-5
v_call: TRBV29-1

cdr3_aa: CASHMGGYGYTF
cdr3_nt: TGTGCCAGCCACATGGGGGGCTATGGCTACACCTTC
clone_size: many
d_call: NA
j_call: TRBJ1-2
v_call: TRBV28

cdr3_aa: CSARKIGLAGGQGETQYF
cdr3_nt: TGCAGTGCTAGGAAAATTGGACTAGCGGGAGGGCAGGGCGAGACCCAGTACTTC
clone_size: few
d_call: TRBD2
j_call: TRBJ2-5
v_call: TRBV20-1

cdr3_aa: CASSQDRVHTGELFF
cdr3_nt: TGCGCCAGCAGCCAAGACCGGGTCCACACCGGGGAGCTGTTTTTT
clone_size: many
d_call: NA
j_call: TRBJ2-2
v_call: TRBV4-3

cdr3_aa: CASSWDRAGANVLTF
cdr3_nt: TGTGCCAGCAGTTGGGACAGGGCTGGGGCCAACGTCCTGACTTTC
clone_size: few
d_call: TRBD1
j_call: TRBJ2-6
v_call: TRBV27

cdr3_aa: CASCRAGGFETQYF
cdr3_nt: TGTGCCAGCTGCAGAGCGGGAGGATTCGAGACCCAGTACTTC
clone_size: NA
d_call: TRBD2
j_call: TRBJ2-5
v_call: TRBV3-1

cdr3_aa: CSAADPSGKRGPYEQYF
cdr3_nt: TGCAGTGCTGCCGACCCCTCCGGGAAGCGGGGACCCTACGAGCAGTACTTC
clone_size: many
d_call: TRBD2
j_call: TRBJ2-7
v_call: TRBV20-1

cdr3_aa: CASRPGQYNSPLHF
cdr3_nt: TGTGCCAGCAGACCGGGACAGTATAATTCACCCCTCCACTTT
clone_size: many
d_call: TRBD1
j_call: TRBJ1-6
v_call: TRBV12-3/TRBV12-4

cdr3_aa: CASSLKQSTDTQYF
cdr3_nt: TGCGCCAGCAGCTTGAAGCAGAGCACAGATACGCAGTATTTT
clone_size: many
d_call: NA
j_call: TRBJ2-3
v_call: TRBV5-1

cdr3_aa: CSADQVSRTSGSWEQYF
cdr3_nt: TGCAGTGCTGACCAGGTATCCAGGACTAGCGGGAGTTGGGAGCAGTACTTC
clone_size: NA
d_call: TRBD2
j_call: TRBJ2-7
v_call: TRBV20-1

cdr3_aa: CAWGASPYEQYF
cdr3_nt: TGTGCCTGGGGGGCATCTCCTTATGAGCAGTACTTC
clone_size: NA
d_call: NA
j_call: TRBJ2-7
v_call: TRBV30

cdr3_aa: CASSQDTSTDTQYF
cdr3_nt: TGCGCCAGCAGCCAAGATACAAGCACAGATACGCAGTATTTT
clone_size: many
d_call: NA
j_call: TRBJ2-3
v_call: TRBV4-3

cdr3_aa: CSASSPILAGYEQYF
cdr3_nt: TGCAGTGCTAGTTCTCCGATTCTAGCGGGCTACGAGCAGTACTTC
clone_size: few
d_call: TRBD2
j_call: TRBJ2-7
v_call: TRBV20-1

cdr3_aa: CASSSDRDYQPQHF
cdr3_nt: TGTGCCAGCAGCTCGGACAGGGATTATCAGCCCCAGCATTTT
clone_size: NA
d_call: TRBD1
j_call: TRBJ1-5
v_call: TRBV7-9

cdr3_aa: CASSPTASYEQYF
cdr3_nt: TGTGCCAGCAGCCCCACCGCCTCCTACGAGCAGTACTTC
clone_size: many
d_call: NA
j_call: TRBJ2-7
v_call: TRBV12-3/TRBV12-4

cdr3_aa: CASSLVVTSGIYYNEQFF
cdr3_nt: TGTGCCAGCAGCTTAGTTGTGACTAGCGGGATTTACTACAATGAGCAGTTCTTC
clone_size: many
d_call: TRBD2
j_call: TRBJ2-1
v_call: TRBV7-6

cdr3_aa: CASSHSGSQETQYF
cdr3_nt: TGTGCCAGCTCACACAGCGGGTCCCAAGAGACCCAGTACTTC
clone_size: few
d_call: NA
j_call: TRBJ2-5
v_call: TRBV18

cdr3_aa: CSARRVGANVLTF
cdr3_nt: TGCAGTGCTAGAAGGGTTGGGGCCAACGTCCTGACTTTC
clone_size: NA
d_call: NA
j_call: TRBJ2-6
v_call: TRBV20-1

cdr3_aa: CSARSWTGVNQPQHF
cdr3_nt: TGCAGTGCTAGAAGTTGGACAGGGGTCAATCAGCCCCAGCATTTT
clone_size: NA
d_call: TRBD1
j_call: TRBJ1-5
v_call: TRBV20-1

cdr3_aa: CASSLGEPTGELFF
cdr3_nt: TGTGCTAGCAGCTTAGGCGAGCCCACCGGGGAGCTGTTTTTT
clone_size: few
d_call: NA
j_call: TRBJ2-2
v_call: TRBV7-7

cdr3_aa: CSTKRWAGEQYF
cdr3_nt: TGCAGCACCAAAAGGTGGGCGGGAGAGCAGTACTTC
clone_size: many
d_call: NA
j_call: TRBJ2-7
v_call: TRBV29-1

cdr3_aa: CSATGTSGSSYEQYF
cdr3_nt: TGCAGTGCGACCGGGACTAGCGGGAGCTCCTACGAGCAGTACTTC
clone_size: many
d_call: TRBD2
j_call: TRBJ2-7
v_call: TRBV20-1

cdr3_aa: CSARDSKEQFF
cdr3_nt: TGCAGTGCTAGAGATAGTAAGGAACAGTTCTTC
clone_size: few
d_call: NA
j_call: TRBJ2-1
v_call: TRBV20-1